Sequencing of this T cell receptor (beta chain) was carried out in a study of T cells in Graves' hyperthyroidism and ophthalmopathy. Note on this clonotype: This may be a read error, as it is one base from a much larger clone.

It was RNA transcripts that yielded the amplified TCR beta CDR3 regions. Carried out on the TCR CDR3, a first-round RT-PCR used the HTBI primer set. TCRdb processed the multiplex PCR reads anew with MiXCR; each CDR3 protein has one entry. The table shows around 440,000 distinct CDR3 sequences, with approximately 15% occurring only once. Stable Graves' hyperthyroidism denoted no ophthalmopathy progression over 18 months. In germline, CDR1 is MNHNS, CDR2 SASEGT. Trimming left V 2 bases short and J 6 bases short, with 13 bases between. This CDR3 has 14 residues. The origin of this receptor is a woman in her late teens or twenties with Graves' hyperthyroidism. This chain connects TRBV6-1 to TRBJ2-5; possibly TRBD2 for D (6 bases). The sequenced sample was blood. The CDR3 sequence: CASSERPGGKTQYF. DNA for the CDR3: TGTGCCAGCAGTGAACGTCCAGGCGGGAAGACCCAGTACTTC.